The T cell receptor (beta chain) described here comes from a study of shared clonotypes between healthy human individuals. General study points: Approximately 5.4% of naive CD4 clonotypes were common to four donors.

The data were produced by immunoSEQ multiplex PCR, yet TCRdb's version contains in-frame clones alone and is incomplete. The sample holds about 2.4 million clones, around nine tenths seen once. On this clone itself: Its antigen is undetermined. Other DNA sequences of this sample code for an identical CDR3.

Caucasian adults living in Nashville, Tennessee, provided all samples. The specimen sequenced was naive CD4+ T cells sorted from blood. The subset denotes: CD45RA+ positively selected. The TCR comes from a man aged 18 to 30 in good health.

The CDR3 DNA is TGTGCCATCAGTGAGTCAGGATTTACCGGGGAGCTGTTTTTT. This translates into CAISESGFTGELFF. The genes are TRBV10-3 and TRBJ2-2; D not certain. Trimming removed 0 bases from V and 5 bases from J, with 7 bases in between. The CDR3 has 14 residues. Germline V gene sequence: CDR1 ENHRY, CDR2 SYGVKD.